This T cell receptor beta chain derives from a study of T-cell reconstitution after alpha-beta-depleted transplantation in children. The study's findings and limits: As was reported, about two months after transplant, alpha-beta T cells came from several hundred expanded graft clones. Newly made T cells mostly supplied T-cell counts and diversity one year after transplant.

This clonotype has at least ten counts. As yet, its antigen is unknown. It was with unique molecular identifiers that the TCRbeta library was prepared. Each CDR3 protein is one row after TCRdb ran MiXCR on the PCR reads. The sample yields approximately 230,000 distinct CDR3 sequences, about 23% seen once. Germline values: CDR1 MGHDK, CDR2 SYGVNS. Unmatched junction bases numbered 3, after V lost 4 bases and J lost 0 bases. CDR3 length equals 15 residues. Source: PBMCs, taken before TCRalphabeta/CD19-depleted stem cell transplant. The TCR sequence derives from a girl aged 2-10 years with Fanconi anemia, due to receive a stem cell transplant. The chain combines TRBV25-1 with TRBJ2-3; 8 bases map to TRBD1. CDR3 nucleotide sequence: TGTGCCAGCAGTGGAACAGGGGGAAGCACAGATACGCAGTATTTT. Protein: CASSGTGGSTDTQYF.